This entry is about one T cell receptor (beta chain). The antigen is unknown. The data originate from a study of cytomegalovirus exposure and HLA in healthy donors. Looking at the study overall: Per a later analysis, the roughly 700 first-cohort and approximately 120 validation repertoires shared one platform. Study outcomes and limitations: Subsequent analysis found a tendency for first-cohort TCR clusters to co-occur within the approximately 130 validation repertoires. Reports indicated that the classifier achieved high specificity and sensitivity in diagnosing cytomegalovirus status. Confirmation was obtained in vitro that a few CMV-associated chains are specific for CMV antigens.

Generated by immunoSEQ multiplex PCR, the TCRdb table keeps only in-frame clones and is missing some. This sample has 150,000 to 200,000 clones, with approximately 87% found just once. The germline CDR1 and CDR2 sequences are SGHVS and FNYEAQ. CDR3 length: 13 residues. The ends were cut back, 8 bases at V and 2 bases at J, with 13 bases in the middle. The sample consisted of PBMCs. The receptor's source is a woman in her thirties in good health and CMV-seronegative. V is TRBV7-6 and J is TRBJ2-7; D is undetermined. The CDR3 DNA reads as TGTGCCAGCGGCCCTTCTTCGCCCTACGAGCAGTACTTC. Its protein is CASGPSSPYEQYF.